Listed below are T cell receptor beta chains from one sample, sequenced in a study of T cell responses to AZD1222 COVID-19 vaccine. Using immunoSEQ multiplex PCR, the repertoire was profiled, and TCRdb retains in-frame clones only, with some absent. Of more than 150,000 clones listed, 94% are singletons. The specimen was peripheral blood, collected on day 0 of AZD1222 vaccination. Source of these receptors: an adult in good health. CDR3s include the opening cysteine and the closing phenylalanine or tryptophan. D genes are given only for firm matches. Clone size, where shown, is once, few, many, or a class for clones that have expanded.

D gene: -; clone size: -; J gene: TRBJ2-3; V gene: TRBV2; CDR3 DNA: TGTGCCAGCAGTGAGTTTGGGGTCCCCACAGATACGCAGTATTTT; CDR3 protein: CASSEFGVPTDTQYF
D gene: -; clone size: -; J gene: TRBJ2-3; V gene: TRBV5-4; CDR3 DNA: TGTGCCAGCAGCTTGCCGGGGAGAGGGGGGCCAGATACGCAGTATTTT; CDR3 protein: CASSLPGRGGPDTQYF
D gene: -; clone size: -; J gene: TRBJ2-7; V gene: TRBV27; CDR3 DNA: TGTGCCAGCAGTTTGGCAGGTTCCTACGAGCAGTACTTC; CDR3 protein: CASSLAGSYEQYF
D gene: -; clone size: -; J gene: TRBJ1-5; V gene: TRBV21-1; CDR3 DNA: TGTGCCAGCAGCAGGCATCGTGTTCAGCCCCAGCATTTT; CDR3 protein: CASSRHRVQPQHF
D gene: -; clone size: -; J gene: TRBJ1-3; V gene: TRBV10-3; CDR3 DNA: TGTGCCATCAGTGACAGGGAATCCGGAAACACCATATATTTT; CDR3 protein: CAISDRESGNTIYF
D gene: TRBD1; clone size: -; J gene: TRBJ1-1; V gene: TRBV4-1; CDR3 DNA: TGCGCCAGCAGCCCCGACAGGGCAACGGGGACTGAAGCTTTCTTT; CDR3 protein: CASSPDRATGTEAFF
D gene: TRBD2; clone size: -; J gene: TRBJ2-7; V gene: TRBV3-1/TRBV3-2; CDR3 DNA: TGTGCCAGCAGCCACAGGACTAGCGGGAGCCCATACGAGCAGTACTTC; CDR3 protein: CASSHRTSGSPYEQYF
D gene: -; clone size: -; J gene: TRBJ1-5; V gene: TRBV28; CDR3 DNA: TGTGCCAGCAGTCCGAACGCAGGGGTCAATCAGCCCCAGCATTTT; CDR3 protein: CASSPNAGVNQPQHF
D gene: -; clone size: -; J gene: TRBJ1-1; V gene: TRBV12-3/TRBV12-4; CDR3 DNA: TGTGCCAGCAGTCCCCTCCTGAACACTGAAGCTTTCTTT; CDR3 protein: CASSPLLNTEAFF
D gene: -; clone size: -; J gene: TRBJ1-1; V gene: TRBV5-6; CDR3 DNA: TGTGCCAGCAGTTATGGCAGGGGCGGAGAAGCTTTCTTT; CDR3 protein: CASSYGRGGEAFF
D gene: -; clone size: -; J gene: TRBJ1-5; V gene: TRBV6-5; CDR3 DNA: TGTGCCAGCAATGGGGGGAATCAGCCCCAGCATTTT; CDR3 protein: CASNGGNQPQHF
D gene: TRBD1; clone size: few; J gene: TRBJ1-6; V gene: TRBV7-3; CDR3 DNA: TGTGCCAGCAGCTTACGGACAGGCCAATCACCCCTCCACTTT; CDR3 protein: CASSLRTGQSPLHF
D gene: -; clone size: -; J gene: TRBJ1-1; V gene: TRBV10-3; CDR3 DNA: TGTGCCATCAGTGAGTCGGGCGGGTTGGCTGAAGCTTTCTTT; CDR3 protein: CAISESGGLAEAFF
D gene: TRBD1; clone size: -; J gene: TRBJ1-1; V gene: TRBV19; CDR3 DNA: TGTGCCAGTAGTATACAAACCGGGACAGGGAGGTGGGACACTGAAGCTTTCTTT; CDR3 protein: CASSIQTGTGRWDTEAFF
D gene: -; clone size: -; J gene: TRBJ2-1; V gene: TRBV7-3; CDR3 DNA: TGTGCCAGCAGCTTAACAGGGGCCAATGAGCAGTTCTTC; CDR3 protein: CASSLTGANEQFF
D gene: -; clone size: -; J gene: TRBJ1-1; V gene: TRBV9; CDR3 DNA: TGTGCCAGCAGCGCATTGAGGTCTACGGAAGCTTTCTTT; CDR3 protein: CASSALRSTEAFF
D gene: TRBD1; clone size: -; J gene: TRBJ1-5; V gene: TRBV2; CDR3 DNA: TGTGCCAGCAGGGGGACAGGGGTCTATAGCAATCAGCCCCAGCATTTT; CDR3 protein: CASRGTGVYSNQPQHF
D gene: TRBD2; clone size: -; J gene: TRBJ2-7; V gene: TRBV6-6; CDR3 DNA: TGTGCCAGCAGTTACCCTGAAGCGGGAGCCTACGAGCAGTACTTC; CDR3 protein: CASSYPEAGAYEQYF
D gene: TRBD2; clone size: once; J gene: TRBJ2-3; V gene: TRBV15; CDR3 DNA: TGTGCCACCAGCAGAGATGGGGGACTAGGTACAGATACGCAGTATTTT; CDR3 protein: CATSRDGGLGTDTQYF
D gene: TRBD1; clone size: -; J gene: TRBJ2-7; V gene: TRBV25-1; CDR3 DNA: TGTGCCAGCAGTTATAACACAGGGGCCGGCGAGCAGTACTTC; CDR3 protein: CASSYNTGAGEQYF
D gene: -; clone size: -; J gene: TRBJ1-5; V gene: TRBV24-1; CDR3 DNA: TGTGCCACCAGTGATTTGAAGGGCAGGGAGCCAGGACAGCCCCAGCATTTT; CDR3 protein: CATSDLKGREPGQPQHF
D gene: TRBD2; clone size: -; J gene: TRBJ2-1; V gene: TRBV4-1; CDR3 DNA: TGCGCCAGCAGCCACCCGACTAGCGGACCCTACAATGAGCAGTTCTTC; CDR3 protein: CASSHPTSGPYNEQFF
D gene: -; clone size: -; J gene: TRBJ1-1; V gene: TRBV23-1; CDR3 DNA: TGCGCCAGCAGTCAATCAAGTCTGAGGGATACTGAAGCTTTCTTT; CDR3 protein: CASSQSSLRDTEAFF
D gene: TRBD1; clone size: -; J gene: TRBJ1-6; V gene: TRBV27; CDR3 DNA: TGTGCCAGCAGCTACGACAGGGAGACTTCACCCCTCCACTTT; CDR3 protein: CASSYDRETSPLHF
D gene: TRBD1; clone size: -; J gene: TRBJ1-6; V gene: TRBV4-1; CDR3 DNA: TGCGCCAGCAGCCAGAGGGGACAGGGCTATAATTCACCCCTCCACTTT; CDR3 protein: CASSQRGQGYNSPLHF
D gene: -; clone size: -; J gene: TRBJ1-2; V gene: TRBV19; CDR3 DNA: TGTGCCAGTAGTATTAAAGGTCGGGGGGTCGGCTACACCTTC; CDR3 protein: CASSIKGRGVGYTF